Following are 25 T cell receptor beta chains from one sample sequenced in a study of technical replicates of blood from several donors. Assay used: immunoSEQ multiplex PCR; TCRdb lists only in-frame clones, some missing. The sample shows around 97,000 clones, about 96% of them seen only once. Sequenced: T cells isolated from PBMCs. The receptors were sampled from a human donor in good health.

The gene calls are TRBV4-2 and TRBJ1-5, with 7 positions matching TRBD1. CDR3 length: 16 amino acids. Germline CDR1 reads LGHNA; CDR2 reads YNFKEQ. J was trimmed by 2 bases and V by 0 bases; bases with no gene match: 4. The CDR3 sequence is CASSQDSQGGNQPQHF. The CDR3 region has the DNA TGTGCCAGCAGCCAAGACTCCCAGGGGGGCAATCAGCCCCAGCATTTT.

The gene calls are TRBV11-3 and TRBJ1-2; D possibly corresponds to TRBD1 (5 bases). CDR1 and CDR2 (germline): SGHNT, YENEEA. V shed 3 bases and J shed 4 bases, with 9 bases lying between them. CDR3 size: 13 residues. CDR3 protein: CASSLGRVYGYTF. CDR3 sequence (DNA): TGTGCCAGCAGCTTGGGCAGGGTCTATGGCTACACCTTC.

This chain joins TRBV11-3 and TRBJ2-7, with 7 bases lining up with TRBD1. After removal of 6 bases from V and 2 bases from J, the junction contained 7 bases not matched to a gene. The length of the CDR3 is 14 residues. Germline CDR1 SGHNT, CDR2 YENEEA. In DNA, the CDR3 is TGTGCCAGCAGACTTACAGGGGTACCCTACGAGCAGTACTTC. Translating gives CASRLTGVPYEQYF.

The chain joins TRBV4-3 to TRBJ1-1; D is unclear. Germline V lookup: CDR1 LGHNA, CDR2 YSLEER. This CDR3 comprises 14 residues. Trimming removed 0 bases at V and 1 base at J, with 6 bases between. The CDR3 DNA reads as TGCGCCAGCAGCCAAGATCGACAGAACACTGAAGCTTTCTTT. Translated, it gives CASSQDRQNTEAFF.

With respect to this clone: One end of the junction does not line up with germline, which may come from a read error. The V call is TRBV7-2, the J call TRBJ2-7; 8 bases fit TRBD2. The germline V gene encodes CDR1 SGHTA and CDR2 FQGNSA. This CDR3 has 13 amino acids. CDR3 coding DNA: TGTGCCAGCAGCCCTGGGACTAGGTACGCGCAGTACTTC. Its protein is CASSPGTRYAQYF.

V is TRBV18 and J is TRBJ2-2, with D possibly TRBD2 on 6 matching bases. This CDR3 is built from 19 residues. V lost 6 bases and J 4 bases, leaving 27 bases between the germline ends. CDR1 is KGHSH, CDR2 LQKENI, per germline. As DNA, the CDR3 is TGTGCCAGCTCTCATGGAGGTGGCGTCGCGGGGAGTTTCACCGGGGAGCTGTTTTTT. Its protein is CASSHGGGVAGSFTGELFF.

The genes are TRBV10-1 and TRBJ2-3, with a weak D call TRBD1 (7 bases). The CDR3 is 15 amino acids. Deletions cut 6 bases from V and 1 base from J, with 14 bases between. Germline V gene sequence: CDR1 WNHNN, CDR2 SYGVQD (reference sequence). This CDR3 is CASSLTGEGTDTQYF. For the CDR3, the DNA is TGCGCCAGCAGCCTCACAGGGGAGGGCACAGATACGCAGTATTTT.

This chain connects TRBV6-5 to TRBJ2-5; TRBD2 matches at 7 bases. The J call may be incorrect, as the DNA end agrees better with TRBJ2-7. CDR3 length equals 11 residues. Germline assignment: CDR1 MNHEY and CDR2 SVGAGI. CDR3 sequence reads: CASRAGVEQYF. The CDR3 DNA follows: TGTGCCAGCAGGGCGGGAGTCGAGCAGTACTTC.

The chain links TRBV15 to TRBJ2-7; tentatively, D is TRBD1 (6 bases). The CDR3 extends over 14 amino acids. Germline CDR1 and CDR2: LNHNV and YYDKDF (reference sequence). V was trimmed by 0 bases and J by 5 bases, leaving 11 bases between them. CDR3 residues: CATSRDRGLNEQYF. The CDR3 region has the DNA TGTGCCACCAGCAGAGACAGGGGATTGAACGAGCAGTACTTC.

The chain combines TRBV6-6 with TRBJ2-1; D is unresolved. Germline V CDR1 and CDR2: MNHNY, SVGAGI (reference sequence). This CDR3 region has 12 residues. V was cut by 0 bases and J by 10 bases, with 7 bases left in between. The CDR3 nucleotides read TGTGCCAGCAGTTACTCCTCTTCGGAGCAGTTCTTC. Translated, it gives CASSYSSSEQFF.

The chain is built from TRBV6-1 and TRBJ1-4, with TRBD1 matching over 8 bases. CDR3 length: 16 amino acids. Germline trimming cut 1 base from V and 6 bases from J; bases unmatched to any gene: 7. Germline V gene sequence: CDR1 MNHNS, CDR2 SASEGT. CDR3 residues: CASSEERTGRYEKLFF. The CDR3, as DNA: TGTGCCAGCAGTGAAGAGAGGACAGGGAGATATGAAAAACTGTTTTTT.

This chain's CDR3 is CATSRDKTALNYGYTF. For the CDR3, the DNA is TGTGCCACCAGCAGAGATAAGACAGCATTAAACTATGGCTACACCTTC. This chain links TRBV15 with TRBJ1-2; tentative D call: TRBD1 (5 bases). The CDR3 consists of 16 residues. CDR1 is LNHNV and CDR2 is YYDKDF in the germline V gene (reference sequence). V dropped 0 bases and J dropped 2 bases, with 13 bases sitting between them.

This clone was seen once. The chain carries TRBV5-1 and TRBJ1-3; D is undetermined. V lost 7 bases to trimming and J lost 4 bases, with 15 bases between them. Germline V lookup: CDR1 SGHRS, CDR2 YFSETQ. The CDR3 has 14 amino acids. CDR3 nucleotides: TGCGCCAGCCACCTCGGGGTGCAAGGAAACACCATATATTTT. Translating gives CASHLGVQGNTIYF.

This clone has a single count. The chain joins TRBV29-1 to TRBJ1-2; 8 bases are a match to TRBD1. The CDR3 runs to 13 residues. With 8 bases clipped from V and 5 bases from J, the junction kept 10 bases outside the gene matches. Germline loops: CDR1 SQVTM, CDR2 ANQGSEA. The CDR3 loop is CSLSQGVGYGYTF. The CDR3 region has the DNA TGCAGCTTGTCACAGGGGGTTGGGTATGGCTACACCTTC.

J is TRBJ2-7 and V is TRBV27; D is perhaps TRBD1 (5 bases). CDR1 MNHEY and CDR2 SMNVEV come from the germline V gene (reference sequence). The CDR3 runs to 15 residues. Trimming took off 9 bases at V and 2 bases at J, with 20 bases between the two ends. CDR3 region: CASLSPGRAPYEQYF. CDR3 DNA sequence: TGTGCCAGTCTTTCCCCGGGCAGGGCACCCTACGAGCAGTACTTC.

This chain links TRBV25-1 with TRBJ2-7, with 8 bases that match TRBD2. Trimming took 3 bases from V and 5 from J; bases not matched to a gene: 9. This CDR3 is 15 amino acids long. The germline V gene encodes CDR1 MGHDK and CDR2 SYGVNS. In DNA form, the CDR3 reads TGTGCCAGCAGTGACCGTTGGGAAGCGGGAGACGAGCAGTACTTC. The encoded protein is CASSDRWEAGDEQYF.

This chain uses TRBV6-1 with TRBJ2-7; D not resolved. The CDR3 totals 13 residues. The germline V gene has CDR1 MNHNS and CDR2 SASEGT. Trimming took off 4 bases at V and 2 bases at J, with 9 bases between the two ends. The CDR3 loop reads CASSASVTYEQYF. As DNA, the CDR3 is TGTGCCAGCAGTGCGTCGGTAACCTACGAGCAGTACTTC.

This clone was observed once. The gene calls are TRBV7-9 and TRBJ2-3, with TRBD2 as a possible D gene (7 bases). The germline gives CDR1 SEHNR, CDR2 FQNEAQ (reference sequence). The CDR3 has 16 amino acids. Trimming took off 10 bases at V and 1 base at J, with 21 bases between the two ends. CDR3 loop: CAILGGERSGTDTQYF. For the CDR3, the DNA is TGTGCCATCCTAGGGGGGGAGCGCTCAGGCACAGATACGCAGTATTTT.

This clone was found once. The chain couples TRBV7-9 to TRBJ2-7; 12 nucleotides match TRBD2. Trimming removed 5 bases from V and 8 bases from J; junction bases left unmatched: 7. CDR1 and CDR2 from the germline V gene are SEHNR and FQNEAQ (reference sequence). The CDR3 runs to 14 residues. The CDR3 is CASSPTSGRGKQYF. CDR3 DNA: TGTGCCAGCAGCCCGACTAGCGGGAGAGGAAAGCAGTACTTC.

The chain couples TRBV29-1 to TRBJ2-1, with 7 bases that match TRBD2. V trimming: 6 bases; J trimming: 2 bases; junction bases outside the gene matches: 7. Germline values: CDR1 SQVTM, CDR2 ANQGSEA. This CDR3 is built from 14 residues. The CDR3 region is CSVERGLAYNEQFF. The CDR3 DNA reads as TGCAGCGTAGAGCGGGGCCTCGCCTACAATGAGCAGTTCTTC.

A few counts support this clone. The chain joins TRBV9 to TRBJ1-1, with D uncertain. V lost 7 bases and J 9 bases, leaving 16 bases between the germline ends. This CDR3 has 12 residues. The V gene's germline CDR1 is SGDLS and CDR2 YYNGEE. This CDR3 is CASGETGRKAFF. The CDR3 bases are TGTGCCAGCGGAGAAACGGGTCGGAAAGCTTTCTTT.

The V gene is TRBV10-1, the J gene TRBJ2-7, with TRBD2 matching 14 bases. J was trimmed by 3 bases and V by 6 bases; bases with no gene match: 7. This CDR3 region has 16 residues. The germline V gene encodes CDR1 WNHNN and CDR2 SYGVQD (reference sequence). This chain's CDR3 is CASSPGLAGANYEQYF. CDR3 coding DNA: TGCGCCAGCAGCCCGGGACTAGCGGGAGCAAACTACGAGCAGTACTTC.

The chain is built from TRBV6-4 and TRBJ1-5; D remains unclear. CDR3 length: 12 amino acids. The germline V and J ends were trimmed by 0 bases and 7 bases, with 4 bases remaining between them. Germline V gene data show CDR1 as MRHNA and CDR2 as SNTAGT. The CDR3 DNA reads TGTGCCAGCAGTGACTCGAGCCAGCCCCAGCATTTT. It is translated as CASSDSSQPQHF.

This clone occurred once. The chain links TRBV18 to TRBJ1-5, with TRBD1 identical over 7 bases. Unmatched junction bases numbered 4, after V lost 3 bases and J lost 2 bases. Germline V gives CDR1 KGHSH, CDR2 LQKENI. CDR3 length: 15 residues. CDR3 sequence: CASSPDRDRNQPQHF. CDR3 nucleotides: TGTGCCAGCTCACCCGACAGGGATCGCAATCAGCCCCAGCATTTT.

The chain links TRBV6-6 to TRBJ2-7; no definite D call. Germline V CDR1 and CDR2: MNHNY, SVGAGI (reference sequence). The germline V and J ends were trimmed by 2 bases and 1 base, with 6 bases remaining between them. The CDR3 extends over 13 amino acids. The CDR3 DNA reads TGTGCCAGCAGTTACGGGCTGTCCTACGAGCAGTACTTC. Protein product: CASSYGLSYEQYF.